One sample yielded the 22 T cell receptor beta chains listed below, sequenced in a study of spatial heterogeneity in lung cancer. Time point described: sample taken at primary tumor resection. Whole RNA came from tumor, nontumor lung or frozen PBMC and was sequenced without being sorted. MiXCR was run by TCRdb on the 5' RACE reads, yielding one entry per CDR3 protein. Of some 52,000 distinct CDR3 sequences detected, roughly 7% appear once; the ten largest clones hold 2.9%. Here the sequenced sample was PBMCs, taken at surgery. These receptor sequences come from a female donor with early-stage non-small cell lung cancer.

In this sample, this clonotype turned up many times. The chain employs TRBV7-2 and TRBJ1-2, with unresolved D. Germline-derived CDR1 and CDR2 are SGHTA and FQGNSA. The CDR3 contains 13 residues. V lost 2 bases to trimming and J lost 12 bases, with 16 bases between them. The CDR3 DNA follows: TGTGCCAGCAGCTTAACCGACACTCCCTTGAACACCTTC. Its translation is CASSLTDTPLNTF.

This clonotype has at least ten counts. For the CDR3, the DNA is TGTGCCAGCAGCCAAGCTACGGGAACTGAAGCTTTCTTT. Protein product: CASSQATGTEAFF. The V and J genes are TRBV3-1 and TRBJ1-1; D not certain. Germline V gene sequence: CDR1 LGHDT, CDR2 YNNKEL (reference sequence). This CDR3 is 13 amino acids long. The V gene lost 1 base and the J gene lost 5 bases, with 8 bases spanning the gap.

This clonotype was picked up a small number of times. The chain recombines TRBV10-1 with TRBJ2-5, with a weak D call TRBD1 (5 bases). Trimming removed 8 bases at V and 5 bases at J, with 15 bases between. The CDR3 has 13 amino acids. Germline V lookup: CDR1 WNHNN, CDR2 SYGVQD (reference sequence). CDR3 region: CASPEGVGETQYF. CDR3 sequence (DNA): TGCGCCAGCCCTGAAGGGGTTGGGGAGACCCAGTACTTC.

The chain has TRBV5-1 and TRBJ2-7; TRBD1 matches 8 bases. CDR1 SGHRS and CDR2 YFSETQ come from the germline V gene. Trimming at V came to 4 bases and at J to 6 bases, leaving 9 bases not matched to a gene. CDR3 size: 14 residues. The CDR3 bases are TGCGCCAGCAGCCGTCCGACAGGGGCTGGCGAGCAGTACTTC. It is translated as CASSRPTGAGEQYF.

The V call is TRBV28, the J call TRBJ1-6, with no clear D. The germline gives CDR1 MDHEN, CDR2 SYDVKM. V lost 9 bases and J lost 9, with 15 bases in between. The CDR3 consists of 13 residues. The chain's CDR3 is CARLTLASSPLHF. In DNA form, the CDR3 reads TGTGCCAGACTGACCCTCGCGAGTTCACCCCTCCACTTT. The variable domain in full, completed from reference TRBV28 and TRBJ1-6, reads DVKVTQSSRYLVKRTGEKVFLECVQDMDHENMFWYRQDPGLGLRLIYFSYDVKMKEKGDIPEGYSVSREKKERFSLILESASTNQTSMYLCARLTLASSPLHFGNGTRLTVT.

The chain uses TRBV12-3 or TRBV12-4 and TRBJ1-5, with D maybe TRBD1 (6 bases). The CDR3 is 14 residues long. The ends were cut back, 5 bases at V and 7 bases at J, with 15 bases in the middle. CDR3 in amino acids: CASSRQVGKQPQHF. The CDR3 DNA follows: TGTGCCAGCAGTCGACAGGTAGGGAAACAGCCCCAGCATTTT.

The chain couples TRBV4-2 to TRBJ2-1, with 11 bases that match TRBD2. V was pared by 3 bases and J by 7 bases, with 5 bases of the junction left unmatched. This CDR3 has 15 residues. Per the germline V gene, CDR1 is LGHNA and CDR2 is YNFKEQ. CDR3 bases: TGTGCCAGCAGCCAGCCCACTAGCGGGGGAAATGAGCAGTTCTTC. This codes for CASSQPTSGGNEQFF.

The chain is built from TRBV5-4 and TRBJ2-3; 7 bases fit TRBD2. CDR1 is SGHNT and CDR2 is YYREEE in the germline V gene (reference sequence). V lost 5 bases to trimming and J lost 0 bases; unmatched junction nucleotides: 6. This CDR3 region has 15 residues. The CDR3 sequence: CASSLTSASTDTQYF. The CDR3, as DNA: TGTGCCAGCAGTCTCACTAGCGCCAGCACAGATACGCAGTATTTT.

This clonotype was counted at least ten times. The rearrangement uses TRBV12-3 or TRBV12-4 and TRBJ2-2, with TRBD1 matching over 11 bases. CDR3 size: 15 residues. Trimming cost V 6 bases and J 6 bases; bases outside gene matches: 6. CDR3 in amino acids: CASSPLGQGAGELFF. The CDR3 nucleotides are TGTGCCAGCAGCCCGCTGGGACAGGGGGCCGGGGAGCTGTTTTTT.

This clonotype was seen repeatedly, ten times or more. The chain uses TRBV3-1 and TRBJ1-6; D is perhaps TRBD1 (5 bases). This CDR3 spans 13 amino acids. Germline V gives CDR1 LGHDT, CDR2 YNNKEL (reference sequence). Between the trimmed V and J ends, which lost 10 bases and 8 bases, there was a span of 15 bases. CDR3 DNA sequence: TGTGCCACCAGGCCGGGGCGGGATTCACCCCTCCACTTT. It yields the protein CATRPGRDSPLHF.

This clonotype was counted between two and nine times. The chain uses TRBV7-9 and TRBJ2-3; 10 positions match TRBD2. CDR3 length: 16 residues. The V gene's germline CDR1 is SEHNR and CDR2 FQNEAQ (reference sequence). V gave up 5 bases and J gave up 1 base; unmatched junction bases: 6. The CDR3 nucleotides are TGTGCCAGCAGCCCCGCAGGACTAGCGGGCACAGATACGCAGTATTTT. As protein: CASSPAGLAGTDTQYF.

The chain recombines TRBV7-9 with TRBJ2-7, with D possibly matching TRBD2 (7 bases). V gave up 6 bases and J gave up 1 base, with 16 bases separating them. The length of the CDR3 is 15 residues. Germline CDR1 SEHNR, CDR2 FQNEAQ (reference sequence). The CDR3 sequence is CASSSGGTSSYEQYF. DNA of the CDR3: TGTGCCAGCAGTTCCGGGGGGACATCTTCCTACGAGCAGTACTTC.

This chain uses TRBV28 with TRBJ2-7; 9 bases are shared with TRBD2. The germline V gene has CDR1 MDHEN and CDR2 SYDVKM. The CDR3 contains 14 residues. V trimming: 3 bases; J trimming: 3 bases; junction bases outside the gene matches: 3. The CDR3 DNA reads TGTGCCAGCAGTTTCCGCGGGGGGGTCTACGAGCAGTACTTC. Amino acids: CASSFRGGVYEQYF.

This clonotype was observed many times. The genes are TRBV6-1 and TRBJ1-1, with D uncertain. This CDR3 comprises 12 residues. Looked up from germline, CDR1 is MNHNS and CDR2 is SASEGT. V lost 5 bases to trimming and J lost 7 bases, with 11 bases between them. This CDR3 is CASSNPGSEAFF. CDR3 sequence (DNA): TGTGCCAGCAGTAACCCGGGAAGTGAAGCTTTCTTT.

This clonotype was seen repeatedly, ten times or more. The rearrangement links TRBV5-1 to TRBJ2-3, with TRBD2 matching over 8 bases. The CDR3 has 17 residues. Germline V lookup: CDR1 SGHRS, CDR2 YFSETQ. V lost 6 bases and J lost 0; bases outside the gene matches: 12. The CDR3 sequence: CASTPIPGGASTDTQYF. Here the CDR3 DNA reads TGCGCCAGCACCCCCATTCCCGGGGGGGCTAGCACAGATACGCAGTATTTT.

The chain joins TRBV6-5 to TRBJ1-6, with D possibly TRBD1 on 5 matching bases. From germline, CDR1 is MNHEY and CDR2 SVGAGI. Between the trimmed V and J ends, which lost 6 bases and 6 bases, there was a span of 12 bases. This CDR3 is 14 amino acids long. The CDR3 DNA reads as TGTGCCAGCAGGCGGGGCAGGGTTAATTCACCCCTCCACTTT. Translated, it gives CASRRGRVNSPLHF.

There are many counts of this clonotype. The V call is TRBV7-7, the J call TRBJ1-1; no clear D. The germline V and J ends were trimmed by 5 bases and 8 bases, with 15 bases remaining between them. The CDR3 is 13 residues long. Germline loops: CDR1 SSHAT, CDR2 FNYEAQ (reference sequence). The CDR3 coding sequence is TGTGCCAGCAGCACTGACGCCTCAAGCGAAGCTTTCTTT. It specifies CASSTDASSEAFF.

The sample holds many counts of this clonotype. V usage is TRBV4-2 and J usage is TRBJ2-2; D is perhaps TRBD1 (6 bases). This CDR3 has 16 amino acids. The V end was cut by 1 base, the J end by 0 bases, with 9 bases between. CDR1 is LGHNA, CDR2 YNFKEQ, per germline. The CDR3 sequence: CASSQGPGANTGELFF. In DNA form, the CDR3 reads TGTGCCAGCAGCCAAGGGCCAGGGGCGAACACCGGGGAGCTGTTTTTT.

This clonotype has just a few counts. The CDR3 DNA is TGTGCCAGCAGCTTCTTTGAGGGCCTCTCTGGGGCCAACGTCCTGACTTTC. Translating it yields CASSFFEGLSGANVLTF. V gene TRBV5-4 combines with J gene TRBJ2-6; tentatively, D is TRBD2 (5 bases). Trimming stripped 2 bases from V and 0 bases from J, with 12 bases between. CDR1 SGHNT and CDR2 YYREEE come from the germline V gene (reference sequence). CDR3 size: 17 residues. Variable domain in full (rest from reference TRBV5-4 and TRBJ2-6): ETGVTQSPTHLIKTRGQQVTLRCSSQSGHNTVSWYQQALGQGPQFIFQYYREEENGRGNFPPRFSGLQFPNYSSELNVNALELDDSALYLCASSFFEGLSGANVLTFGAGSRLTVL.

This clonotype was detected ten times or more. The gene calls are TRBV11-1 and TRBJ2-6; D gene ambiguous. CDR3 length: 13 residues. CDR1 SGHAT and CDR2 FQDESV come from the germline V gene (reference sequence). V shed 5 bases and J shed 5 bases, with 7 bases lying between them. The CDR3 loop is CASSPLRANVLTF. CDR3 bases: TGTGCCAGCAGCCCCTTGAGGGCCAACGTCCTGACTTTC.

This clonotype was seen repeatedly, ten times or more. The rearrangement uses TRBV6-2 or TRBV6-3 and TRBJ2-3; 10 nucleotides match TRBD2. Germline V CDR1 and CDR2: MNHEY, SVGEGT. The CDR3 length is 16 residues. The junction had 7 bases not matched to a gene; V was cut back by 4 bases and J by 3 bases. In DNA form, the CDR3 reads TGTGCCAGCAGTTCCCACATAGCGGGGGGAACAGATACGCAGTATTTT. Residues: CASSSHIAGGTDTQYF.

This clonotype was picked up a small number of times. The CDR3 bases are TGTGCCAGCACCAGCCGGGGAGGCCCCCACGAGCAGTACTTC. Protein: CASTSRGGPHEQYF. The chain carries TRBV5-6 and TRBJ2-7; tentatively, D is TRBD2 (6 bases). Germline V gives CDR1 SGHDT, CDR2 YYEEEE. This CDR3 comprises 14 residues. Trimming shortened V by 6 bases and J by 5 bases, and 18 bases separated the two germline ends.